This T cell receptor beta chain was sequenced in a study of T cells expressing NK-cell markers. One entry per CDR3 protein, without DNA, is what TCRdb gives after re-calling the 5' RACE reads. The table counts about 370,000 distinct CDR3 sequences; about 10% lies in the top ten. The CDR3 runs 15 residues. Per germline, CDR1 SGHRS and CDR2 YFSETQ. Sample: blood T cells: a sorted CD56 or NKG2C T cell subset, CD4+ or CD8+ T cells, or bulk PBMC T cells (not recorded which). The chain employs TRBV5-1 and TRBJ2-1; the TRBD2 assignment by TCRdb is unverifiable without DNA. This clonotype was obtained from a woman in her forties or fifties in good health. CDR3 amino acids: CASSLLASGSNEQFF.